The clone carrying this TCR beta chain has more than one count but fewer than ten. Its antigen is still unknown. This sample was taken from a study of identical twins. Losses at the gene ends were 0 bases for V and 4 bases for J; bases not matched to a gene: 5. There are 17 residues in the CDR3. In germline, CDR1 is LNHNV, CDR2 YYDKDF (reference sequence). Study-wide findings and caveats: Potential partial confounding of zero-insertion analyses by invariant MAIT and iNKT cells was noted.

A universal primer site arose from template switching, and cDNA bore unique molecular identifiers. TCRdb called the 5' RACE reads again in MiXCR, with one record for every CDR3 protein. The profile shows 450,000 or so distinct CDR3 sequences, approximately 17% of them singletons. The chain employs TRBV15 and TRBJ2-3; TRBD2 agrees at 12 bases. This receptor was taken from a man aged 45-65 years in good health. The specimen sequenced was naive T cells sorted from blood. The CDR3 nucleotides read TGTGCCACCAGCAGAGATAGGCTAGCGGGAGGGTCAGATACGCAGTATTTT. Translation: CATSRDRLAGGSDTQYF.